This T cell receptor beta chain was observed in a study of vaccination effects on CD4 cells after COVID-19. Study-level information: As their vaccination, participants received two doses of either BNT162b2 or mRNA-1273.

Comment on this clone: Its target is not known.

V was pared by 6 bases and J by 7 bases, with 14 bases of the junction left unmatched. CDR3 length: 16 amino acids. Germline lookup yields CDR1 ENHRY and CDR2 SYGVKD. Before any sequencing was done, the ViraFEST assay used viral peptide pools to expand antigen-specific CD4+ T cells. CD4+ T cell isolation took place after 10 days of culture. Each vaccine recipient was nucleocapsid antibody negative and had no prior SARS-CoV-2 infection. Researchers reported culturing a few million PBMC in each well, adding around 10 IU/ml IL-2 and 10 ug/ml peptides. Fresh IL-2-containing medium replaced half the medium on days 3 and 7. Using immunoSEQ multiplex PCR, the repertoire was profiled, and TCRdb retains in-frame clones only, with some absent. The sample lists about 73,000 clones, around 79% occurring once.

This receptor was obtained from a human donor who received a COVID-19 vaccine. The chain links TRBV10-3 to TRBJ2-2, with TRBD1 matching over 7 bases. This material consisted of CD4+ T cells from PBMCs cultured with HCoV-NL63 spike peptides, taken before COVID-19 vaccination. Here the CDR3 reads CAIRDSGRGQLGELFF. DNA for the CDR3: TGTGCCATCAGGGACTCGGGCAGGGGACAGCTCGGGGAGCTGTTTTTT.